The 4 T cell receptor beta chains below come from one sample, sequenced in a study of human T cells and chemical hapten exposure. Time point specified: patch test 1, 2 weeks after DPC sensitization. Stated treatment: therapeutic diphenylcyclopropenone sensitization with weekly scalp DPC. TCRdb ran MiXCR on the RACE reads and lists one entry per CDR3 protein. The data hold more than 100,000 distinct CDR3 sequences, with roughly an eighth observed a single time. Material: whole blood, obtained in connection with sensitization to the hapten diphenylcyclopropenone (DPC). The receptors were gathered from a man aged 18 to 35 with alopecia areata. Some clones in this sample may be carry-over from other donors' samples.

The V gene is TRBV6-2 or TRBV6-3, the J gene TRBJ1-1; D is uncertain. V was shortened by 2 bases and J by 2 bases, with 6 bases between the two germline ends. Per the germline V gene, CDR1 is MNHEY and CDR2 is SVGEGT. The length of the CDR3 is 13 residues. This CDR3 reads CASSYELNTEAFF. Here the CDR3 DNA reads TGTGCCAGCAGTTACGAGCTAAACACTGAAGCTTTCTTT.

The chain carries TRBV5-1 and TRBJ2-7, with 8 bases that match TRBD1. There are 15 residues in the CDR3. The germline V gene has CDR1 SGHRS and CDR2 YFSETQ. J was trimmed by 1 base and V by 0 bases; bases with no gene match: 3. CDR3 in DNA: TGCGCCAGCAGCTTGGTCCAGGGGGCGTCCTACGAGCAGTACTTC. It translates to CASSLVQGASYEQYF. Full variable domain (remainder filled in from reference TRBV5-1 and TRBJ2-7): KAGVTQTPRYLIKTRGQQVTLSCSPISGHRSVSWYQQTPGQGLQFLFEYFSETQRNKGNFPGRFSGRQFSNSRSEMNVSTLELGDSALYLCASSLVQGASYEQYFGPGTRLTVT.

This clonotype was observed a handful of times. The chain carries TRBV23-1 and TRBJ1-1; 8 nucleotides line up with TRBD1. TRBV23-1 is given ORF status, its function remaining uncertain. V shed 6 bases, J shed 3 bases, and the junction held 6 bases outside the gene matches. The CDR3 covers 14 residues. The CDR3, as DNA: TGCGCCAGCAGCCAGACAGGGGCGGACACTGAAGCTTTCTTT. Translation gives CASSQTGADTEAFF.

The V call is TRBV18, the J call TRBJ2-1; the match to TRBD2 covers 8 bases. Germline loops: CDR1 KGHSH, CDR2 LQKENI. J lost 5 bases, V lost 3 bases, and 9 bases had no gene match. CDR3 length: 16 residues. The CDR3 coding sequence is TGTGCCAGCTCACCGTCGGGAGGGGGGCAACACAATGAGCAGTTCTTC. It translates to CASSPSGGGQHNEQFF.